Each of the 21 T cell receptor beta chains below was sequenced from the same sample in a study of CD8 T cells in Susac syndrome. Reverse transcription used roughly 0.5 to 1 ug RNA and random hexamers. TCRdb redid the calling of the immunoSEQ multiplex PCR reads with MiXCR, one entry per CDR3 protein. The sample consists of about 66,000 distinct CDR3 sequences, roughly 94% of them appearing once. Sequencing input: CD8+ T cells from PBMCs. Receptors originate from a human donor with multiple sclerosis.

The chain recombines TRBV13 with TRBJ1-2; 7 positions match TRBD1. Germline V gene lookup returns CDR1 PRHDT and CDR2 FYEKMQ (reference sequence). V lost 5 bases and J lost 2; bases outside the gene matches: 5. This CDR3 region has 14 residues. The CDR3 region has the DNA TGTGCCAGCAGCACAGGGGATTGGAACTATGGCTACACCTTC. Its protein is CASSTGDWNYGYTF.

The J gene is TRBJ2-3, the V gene TRBV12-3 or TRBV12-4; 10 positions agree with TRBD2. The CDR3 length is 13 residues. Trimming at V came to 4 bases and at J to 5 bases, leaving 0 bases not matched to a gene. In DNA, the CDR3 is TGTGCCAGCAGTTGGACTAGCGGAGATACGCAGTATTTT. It yields the protein CASSWTSGDTQYF.

The chain has TRBV4-3 and TRBJ1-6, with 7 bases identical to TRBD1. Germline loops: CDR1 LGHNA, CDR2 YSLEER. V was clipped by 0 bases and J by 6 bases; unmatched bases: 5. The CDR3 totals 16 residues. As DNA, the CDR3 is TGCGCCAGCAGCCAAGACAGGGGGACGGCTAATTCACCCCTCCACTTT. Amino acids: CASSQDRGTANSPLHF.

V usage is TRBV27 and J usage is TRBJ2-5; possible D gene TRBD1, 6 bases. CDR1 is MNHEY and CDR2 is SMNVEV in the germline V gene (reference sequence). Trimming removed 5 bases from V and 1 base from J, with 17 bases in between. The CDR3 extends over 16 amino acids. The CDR3 spells CASSPIPTGSQETQYF. DNA of the CDR3: TGTGCCAGCAGTCCGATCCCAACAGGGTCCCAAGAGACCCAGTACTTC.

The chain recombines TRBV13 with TRBJ2-3, with D tentatively TRBD2 (5 bases). CDR3 length: 13 amino acids. V was clipped by 8 bases and J by 0 bases, with 9 bases between them. CDR1 is PRHDT, CDR2 FYEKMQ, per germline (reference sequence). In nucleotides, the CDR3 is TGTGCCAGCCGGGAAGGGAGCACAGATACGCAGTATTTT. Amino acids: CASREGSTDTQYF. Supplemented by reference TRBV13 and TRBJ2-3, the full variable domain reads AAGVIQSPRHLIKEKRETATLKCYPIPRHDTVYWYQQGPGQDPQFLISFYEKMQSDKGSIPDRFSAQQFSDYHSELNMSSLELGDSALYFCASREGSTDTQYFGPGTRLTVL.

The chain has TRBV13 and TRBJ2-5; 8 bases align to TRBD2. The CDR3 is 14 residues long. Germline assignment: CDR1 PRHDT and CDR2 FYEKMQ (reference sequence). V trimming: 5 bases; J trimming: 5 bases; junction bases outside the gene matches: 7. The CDR3: CASSLGLGLETQYF. The DNA for the CDR3 is TGTGCCAGCAGCCTGGGACTAGGGTTGGAGACCCAGTACTTC.

The chain's CDR3 is CASSLAAGINYGYTF. The CDR3 DNA follows: TGCGCCAGCAGCTTGGCGGCAGGGATTAACTATGGCTACACCTTC. This chain joins TRBV5-1 and TRBJ1-2; possibly TRBD1 for D (5 bases). CDR1 is SGHRS and CDR2 is YFSETQ in the germline V gene. This CDR3 region has 15 residues. Trimming took 0 bases from V and 1 from J, leaving 10 bases between them. Together with reference TRBV5-1 and TRBJ1-2, the CDR3 gives the full variable domain: KAGVTQTPRYLIKTRGQQVTLSCSPISGHRSVSWYQQTPGQGLQFLFEYFSETQRNKGNFPGRFSGRQFSNSRSEMNVSTLELGDSALYLCASSLAAGINYGYTFGSGTRLTVV.

DNA for the CDR3: TGTGCCAGCAGCGACGACTACACTCAAGAGACCCAGTACTTC. Amino acid sequence: CASSDDYTQETQYF. The V call is TRBV2, the J call TRBJ2-5, with D possibly being TRBD2 (5 bases). The CDR3 is made up of 14 amino acids. Germline V gene data show CDR1 as SNHLY and CDR2 as FYNNEI. V shed 6 bases and J shed 2 bases, with 13 bases lying between them.

This clonotype was observed a single time. The rearrangement links TRBV12-3 or TRBV12-4 to TRBJ2-4; D ambiguous. V was cut by 3 bases and J by 0 bases, with 6 bases left in between. The CDR3 spans 14 residues. CDR3 residues: CASSFTTAKNIQYF. As DNA, the CDR3 is TGTGCCAGCAGTTTCACGACAGCCAAAAACATTCAGTACTTC.

The chain recombines TRBV23-1 with TRBJ2-1, with D tentatively TRBD2 (5 bases). TRBV23-1 falls under the ORF class, with uncertain function. This CDR3 contains 15 residues. V was pared by 4 bases and J by 4 bases, with 14 bases between. DNA of the CDR3: TGCGCCAGCAGTCGATCGGCTAGCTTGTACAATGAGCAGTTCTTC. Its protein product is CASSRSASLYNEQFF.

This chain joins TRBV19 and TRBJ2-1, with 9 nucleotides matching TRBD2. Per germline, CDR1 LNHDA and CDR2 SQIVND (reference sequence). V gave up 9 bases and J gave up 0 bases; unmatched junction bases: 6. The CDR3 sequence is 15 residues long. CDR3 loop: CASGLAGSSYNEQFF. The CDR3 bases are TGTGCCAGCGGCCTAGCGGGGTCCTCCTACAATGAGCAGTTCTTC.

The chain combines TRBV7-8 with TRBJ2-5, with D possibly TRBD2 on 7 matching bases. Trimming took off 2 bases at V and 4 bases at J, with 23 bases between the two ends. Per the germline V gene, CDR1 is SGHVS and CDR2 is FQNEAQ. This CDR3 has 18 residues. This CDR3 is CASSLTLGSQGRGETQYF. CDR3 sequence (DNA): TGTGCCAGCAGCTTAACGTTAGGGTCCCAGGGGAGGGGAGAGACCCAGTACTTC.

V gene TRBV11-2 combines with J gene TRBJ2-7; D possibly uses TRBD1 or TRBD2 (5 bases each). The V and J ends lost 7 bases and 2 bases respectively, with 18 bases between them. Germline-derived CDR1 and CDR2 are SGHAT and FQNNGV. This CDR3 has 15 residues. As DNA, the CDR3 is TGTGCCAGCACCGAGGACCGGGACGGAACCTACGAGCAGTACTTC. Protein sequence: CASTEDRDGTYEQYF. Full variable domain (remainder filled in from reference TRBV11-2 and TRBJ2-7): EAGVAQSPRYKIIEKRQSVAFWCNPISGHATLYWYQQILGQGPKLLIQFQNNGVVDDSQLPKDRFSAERLKGVDSTLKIQPAKLEDSAVYLCASTEDRDGTYEQYFGPGTRLTVT.

This sequence joins TRBV4-3 and TRBJ2-5; 8 bases map to TRBD1. V was pared by 1 base and J by 2 bases, with 18 bases of the junction left unmatched. CDR1 is LGHNA, CDR2 YSLEER, per germline. The CDR3 has 20 amino acids. CDR3 sequence (DNA): TGCGCCAGCAGCCAAGTCTTGGCTGGACAGGGATACGATATACAAGAGACCCAGTACTTC. Translated, it gives CASSQVLAGQGYDIQETQYF.

The rearrangement uses TRBV12-3 or TRBV12-4 and TRBJ1-1, with 8 bases identical to TRBD1. This CDR3 is built from 14 residues. V was pared by 0 bases and J by 11 bases, with 8 bases of the junction left unmatched. In DNA, the CDR3 is TGTGCCAGCAGTTTAGCCGTGTTGGACAGGGCTGCTTTCTTT. This gives the protein CASSLAVLDRAAFF.

The chain uses TRBV6-1 and TRBJ2-7, with 10 bases matching TRBD2. Germline V CDR1 and CDR2: MNHNS, SASEGT. The CDR3 has 18 amino acids. The junction had 14 bases not matched to a gene; V was cut back by 6 bases and J by 0 bases. As DNA, the CDR3 is TGTGCCAGCAGCCCCGGGACTAGCGTTAGTTGGAACTCCTACGAGCAGTACTTC. Amino acids: CASSPGTSVSWNSYEQYF.

The count of this clonotype is one. The V call is TRBV25-1, the J call TRBJ1-1; perhaps TRBD1 as D (6 bases). The CDR3 consists of 13 residues. With 7 bases removed from V and 4 bases from J, the gap between germline ends came to 13 bases. Germline-derived CDR1 and CDR2 are MGHDK and SYGVNS. In nucleotides, the CDR3 is TGTGCCAGCAAGGGGGGTTACGGCACTGAAGCTTTCTTT. Its protein is CASKGGYGTEAFF.

The sample holds one count of this clonotype. The CDR3 nucleotides are TGTGCCAGCAGTCTAATCCAGGGTCGGGTTAACGAGCAGTACTTC. As protein: CASSLIQGRVNEQYF. V is TRBV7-9 and J is TRBJ2-7; D possibly corresponds to TRBD1 (5 bases). Germline V gene lookup returns CDR1 SEHNR and CDR2 FQNEAQ (reference sequence). The V end lost 6 bases, the J end lost 5 bases, and 20 bases lay between the germline ends. The CDR3 spans 15 residues.

This rearrangement joins TRBV2 to TRBJ2-1; tentatively, D is TRBD1 (6 bases). The CDR3 is 15 residues long. The germline V gene encodes CDR1 SNHLY and CDR2 FYNNEI. Trimming left V 4 bases short and J 4 bases short, with 14 bases between. The CDR3 coding sequence is TGTGCCAGCAGTGGGAACAGGGATTTTTACAATGAGCAGTTCTTC. Its translation: CASSGNRDFYNEQFF.

This sequence joins TRBV13 and TRBJ2-2; D unresolved. Trimming removed 5 bases at V and 4 bases at J, with 17 bases between. Germline V lookup: CDR1 PRHDT, CDR2 FYEKMQ (reference sequence). The CDR3 is 16 residues long. The CDR3 loop reads CASSPSFGLFTGELFF. In DNA, the CDR3 is TGTGCCAGCAGCCCTAGTTTTGGCCTATTCACCGGGGAGCTGTTTTTT. Supplemented by reference TRBV13 and TRBJ2-2, the full variable domain reads AAGVIQSPRHLIKEKRETATLKCYPIPRHDTVYWYQQGPGQDPQFLISFYEKMQSDKGSIPDRFSAQQFSDYHSELNMSSLELGDSALYFCASSPSFGLFTGELFFGEGSRLTVL.

The CDR3 is CASSYSYPYEQYF. The CDR3 DNA is TGTGCCAGCAGTTACTCCTACCCCTACGAGCAGTACTTC. The V call is TRBV6-5, the J call TRBJ2-7; D ambiguous. CDR1 and CDR2 from the germline V gene are MNHEY and SVGAGI. CDR3 length: 13 amino acids. Between the trimmed V and J ends, which lost 0 bases and 2 bases, there was a span of 5 bases.